Listed below are T cell receptor beta chains from one sample, sequenced in a study of OX40 agonist ivuxolimab in advanced cancers. Assay used: immunoSEQ multiplex PCR; TCRdb lists only in-frame clones, some missing. The sample comprises just over 90,000 clones, roughly 94% of which are singletons, and about 2.6% rests with the top ten. The specimen was CD4+ or CD8+ T cells sorted from blood, collected in a trial of the OX40 agonist ivuxolimab. These TCRs come from an adult with an advanced solid tumor such as melanoma, head and neck, liver or kidney cancer. CDR3s include the opening cysteine and the closing phenylalanine or tryptophan. A D gene is named only where the DNA matches it firmly. Clone size is not always given. Where it is, it says once, few, many or a class for expanded clones.

size | J | D | V | CDR3 | DNA
NA | TRBJ2-2 | TRBD1 | TRBV19 | CASTFEGAWTGELFF | TGTGCCAGTACCTTTGAGGGGGCGTGGACCGGGGAGCTGTTTTTT
NA | TRBJ1-5 | NA | TRBV5-6 | CASSLFLGGNQPQHF | TGTGCCAGCAGCTTGTTTTTAGGGGGCAATCAGCCCCAGCATTTT
NA | TRBJ1-2 | TRBD1 | TRBV6-1 | CASSRDRSDYGYTF | TGTGCCAGCAGTAGGGACAGGTCTGACTATGGCTACACCTTC
NA | TRBJ2-4 | TRBD2 | TRBV19 | CASRGTSGSRWAKNIQYF | TGTGCCAGTAGGGGGACTAGCGGGAGTAGGTGGGCCAAAAACATTCAGTACTTC
NA | TRBJ2-7 | TRBD2 | TRBV11-2 | CASSLQGTSGYEQYF | TGTGCCAGCAGCTTACAAGGGACTAGCGGCTACGAGCAGTACTTC
few | TRBJ2-7 | NA | TRBV7-2 | CASSLGVLGGPPYEQYF | TGTGCCAGCAGCTTAGGAGTTTTGGGCGGACCTCCCTACGAGCAGTACTTC
NA | TRBJ2-7 | TRBD1 | TRBV23-1 | CASPRKESKGAGSYEQYF | TGCGCCAGCCCCCGGAAGGAGAGTAAGGGGGCCGGCTCCTACGAGCAGTACTTC
NA | TRBJ2-1 | NA | TRBV5-1 | CASTLLNEQFF | TGCGCCAGCACCCTCCTAAATGAGCAGTTCTTC
NA | TRBJ2-1 | TRBD2 | TRBV6-5 | CASRPGTSSYNEQFF | TGTGCCAGCAGGCCAGGGACTAGCTCCTACAATGAGCAGTTCTTC
NA | TRBJ1-2 | TRBD1 | TRBV5-8 | CASSSGWGQEPTYTF | TGTGCCAGCAGCTCGGGATGGGGACAGGAGCCTACCTACACCTTC
NA | TRBJ1-6 | TRBD1 | TRBV11-2 | CASSFRGFIDRNNSPLHF | TGTGCCAGCAGCTTCAGGGGGTTCATAGATCGCAATAATTCACCCCTCCACTTT
NA | TRBJ1-1 | NA | TRBV27 | CASSSPYVGEAFF | TGTGCCAGCAGTTCCCCTTATGTGGGTGAAGCTTTCTTT
NA | TRBJ1-5 | NA | TRBV9 | CASSPEEYQPQHF | TGTGCCAGCAGCCCCGAAGAGTATCAGCCCCAGCATTTT
NA | TRBJ2-7 | TRBD1 | TRBV5-5 | CASSWTGGLDEQYF | TGTGCCAGCAGCTGGACAGGGGGGTTGGACGAGCAGTACTTC
NA | TRBJ1-5 | NA | TRBV11-2 | CASSQKPGGQPQHF | TGTGCCAGCAGCCAAAAACCGGGGGGCCAGCCCCAGCATTTT
NA | TRBJ2-3 | NA | TRBV5-4 | CASSLVARDTQYF | TGTGCCAGCAGCTTGGTAGCGCGAGATACGCAGTATTTT
once | TRBJ2-3 | TRBD2 | TRBV29-1 | CSAEHRTSGTDTQYF | TGCAGCGCTGAACACAGGACTAGTGGCACAGATACGCAGTATTTT
NA | TRBJ2-7 | NA | TRBV19 | CASSIAGSSSYEQYF | TGTGCCAGTAGTATTGCAGGGTCTAGCTCCTACGAGCAGTACTTC
NA | TRBJ2-1 | NA | TRBV19 | CASSWGNEQFF | TGTGCCAGTAGTTGGGGCAATGAGCAGTTCTTC
NA | TRBJ2-7 | TRBD2 | TRBV14 | CASSQLAGGQDYEQYF | TGTGCCAGCAGCCAACTAGCGGGGGGCCAAGACTACGAGCAGTACTTC
NA | TRBJ1-5 | NA | TRBV19 | CASSSHGGQKQPQHF | TGTGCCAGTAGTTCCCATGGAGGGCAGAAACAGCCCCAGCATTTT
NA | TRBJ2-3 | NA | TRBV29-1 | CSVFPGTGEVGQYF | TGCAGCGTTTTTCCTGGAACAGGGGAGGTAGGGCAGTATTTT
once | TRBJ1-6 | NA | TRBV2 | CASSGAFSPLHF | TGTGCCAGCTCAGGGGCGTTTTCACCCCTCCACTTT
NA | TRBJ2-7 | TRBD2 | TRBV4-2 | CASSPGVSGLTYEQYF | TGTGCCAGCAGCCCCGGGGTTAGCGGGCTAACCTACGAGCAGTACTTC
NA | TRBJ2-7 | TRBD1 | TRBV27 | CASSLTGGTGHEQYF | TGTGCCAGCAGTCTCACAGGGGGCACGGGCCACGAGCAGTACTTC
NA | TRBJ2-5 | NA | TRBV7-9 | CASSLAAGQETQYF | TGTGCCAGCAGCTTAGCGGCGGGCCAAGAGACCCAGTACTTC
NA | TRBJ1-1 | NA | TRBV27 | CASSLVRKTEAFF | TGTGCCAGCAGTTTGGTAAGGAAAACTGAAGCTTTCTTT
NA | TRBJ2-3 | NA | TRBV11-2 | CASSFRGPFTDTQYF | TGTGCCAGCAGCTTTCGGGGGCCGTTCACAGATACGCAGTATTTT
NA | TRBJ2-2 | NA | TRBV4-3 | CASSQDPWDTGELFF | TGCGCCAGCAGCCAAGATCCTTGGGACACCGGGGAGCTGTTTTTT
NA | TRBJ2-1 | TRBD1 | TRBV29-1 | CSVEDPSGTGLLVIF | TGCAGCGTTGAAGATCCCTCCGGGACAGGGTTGTTGGTTATCTTC
NA | TRBJ1-2 | NA | TRBV27 | CASSPPDSYYGYTF | TGTGCCAGCAGTCCGCCGGACAGTTACTATGGCTACACCTTC
NA | TRBJ2-1 | TRBD2 | TRBV5-6 | CASSFPTSGYNEQFF | TGTGCCAGCAGCTTCCCGACTAGCGGGTACAATGAGCAGTTCTTC
NA | TRBJ2-1 | NA | TRBV2 | CASSEGISSYNEQFF | TGTGCCAGCAGTGAAGGCATCTCCTCCTACAATGAGCAGTTCTTC
NA | TRBJ1-3 | NA | TRBV9 | CASSVGGLGNTIYF | TGTGCCAGCAGCGTTGGGGGGCTTGGAAACACCATATATTTT
NA | TRBJ2-2 | TRBD1 | TRBV2 | CASSAPIQRTGTGNTGELFF | TGTGCCAGCAGTGCCCCTATACAACGCACCGGGACAGGTAACACCGGGGAGCTGTTTTTT
NA | TRBJ2-1 | TRBD2 | TRBV5-1 | CASSLKRGLRGEQFF | TGCGCCAGCAGCTTAAAGCGGGGGCTCCGGGGTGAGCAGTTCTTC
NA | TRBJ2-1 | NA | TRBV6-5 | CASNQPWAGKNEQFF | TGTGCCAGCAACCAACCCTGGGCAGGAAAGAATGAGCAGTTCTTC
NA | TRBJ2-2 | TRBD1 | TRBV4-1 | CASSRKKPDRIAGELFF | TGCGCCAGCAGCCGAAAAAAACCGGACAGGATAGCCGGGGAGCTGTTTTTT
NA | TRBJ2-1 | NA | TRBV9 | CASSVGVEQFF | TGTGCCAGCAGCGTAGGGGTCGAGCAGTTCTTC